The sequence of this TCR beta chain was determined in a study of shared clonotypes between healthy human individuals. Study-wide results and limits: Across several donors, naive CD4 shared 5% to 5.5%, naive CD8 3.5% to 4%, memory CD4 2.3%, memory CD8 about 0.4%.

CD8 cells regarded as naive lacked CD45RO, were positively chosen for CCR7, and omitted terminally differentiated effector memory CD45RA+ cells. Sorted-subset replicate PCR reactions contained 150 to 200 ng DNA, corresponding to tens of thousands of T cell genomes. Assay: immunoSEQ multiplex PCR; the TCRdb copy retains only in-frame clones and omits some. In the table there are some 2 million clones, about 95% of which are singletons. The trim removed 1 base at V and 2 bases at J, leaving 8 bases unmatched. CDR1 LGHNA and CDR2 YSLEER come from the germline V gene. The CDR3 runs to 17 residues. With regard to this clone: As yet, its antigen is unknown.

The receptor's source is a man aged 18 to 29 in good health. The chain links TRBV4-3 to TRBJ2-1; TRBD1 aligns across 7 bases. The sequenced material came from naive CD8+ T cells sorted from blood. The CDR3 is CASSQVSRDRPYNEQFF. The DNA for the CDR3 is TGCGCCAGCAGCCAAGTGTCCCGGGACAGACCCTACAATGAGCAGTTCTTC.